This T cell receptor (beta chain) stems from a study of T cell responses to AZD1222 COVID-19 vaccine. Assay used: immunoSEQ multiplex PCR; TCRdb lists only in-frame clones, some missing. The data contain about 130,000 clones, over 75% of them seen just once; the ten biggest clones take up 4.5% to 6.5%. This sample comprised peripheral blood, obtained 28 days after the second AZD1222 dose. This TCR was sampled from an adult who received the AZD1222 COVID-19 vaccine.

The CDR3, as DNA: TGCGCCAGCAGCTTTGAGGGTTCCGGGGCCAACGTCCTGACTTTC. Amino acid sequence: CASSFEGSGANVLTF. The genes are TRBV5-1 and TRBJ2-6; D possibly corresponds to TRBD2 (5 bases). Per germline, CDR1 SGHRS and CDR2 YFSETQ. The CDR3 is 15 amino acids. The ends were cut back, 2 bases at V and 4 bases at J, with 10 bases in the middle. Supplemented by reference TRBV5-1 and TRBJ2-6, the full variable domain reads KAGVTQTPRYLIKTRGQQVTLSCSPISGHRSVSWYQQTPGQGLQFLFEYFSETQRNKGNFPGRFSGRQFSNSRSEMNVSTLELGDSALYLCASSFEGSGANVLTFGAGSRLTVL.